Each of the 25 T cell receptor beta chains below was sequenced from the same sample in a study of blood T cell repertoires in COVID-19 (dated by TCRdb to the early 2020s). Receptors were amplified or captured by the immunoSEQ multiplex PCR assay. TCRdb mirrors the immuneACCESS table, restricted to in-frame sequences. Some clones are absent from its copies; in checked studies, under half trace to an unresolved V gene, and the reason for the others is unknown. The sample table contains roughly 440,000 clones; only one count was recorded for 88% of them. The top ten constitute roughly 12% of the sample. The sequencing sample was made of peripheral blood. The receptors come from a woman in her fifties or sixties with COVID-19, enrolled during active disease.

CDR3 in amino acids: CSGKQNTEAFF. The CDR3 nucleotides read TGCAGTGGAAAACAGAACACTGAAGCTTTCTTT. The gene calls are TRBV20-1 and TRBJ1-1; no reliable D call. Trimming shortened V by 7 bases and J by 1 base, and 7 bases separated the two germline ends. CDR3 length: 11 amino acids. CDR1 is DFQATT, CDR2 SNEGSKA, per germline (reference sequence).

The chain has TRBV30 and TRBJ2-1; TRBD1 aligns across 7 bases. Germline values: CDR1 GTSNPN, CDR2 SVGIG (reference sequence). The trim removed 0 bases at V and 7 bases at J, leaving 6 bases unmatched. The CDR3 is 14 amino acids. The CDR3 here is CAWSVGGPGNEQFF. In DNA form, the CDR3 reads TGTGCCTGGAGTGTAGGGGGCCCGGGAAATGAGCAGTTCTTC. Combining the CDR3 with reference TRBV30 and TRBJ2-1 gives the whole variable domain SQTIHQWPATLVQPVGSPLSLECTVEGTSNPNLYWYRQAAGRGLQLLFYSVGIGQISSEVPQNLSASRPQDRQFILSSKKLLLSDSGFYLCAWSVGGPGNEQFFGPGTRLTVL.

CDR3 protein: CASVSGDINTGELFF. CDR3 sequence (DNA): TGTGCCAGTGTGAGCGGGGACATTAACACCGGGGAGCTGTTTTTT. The J gene is TRBJ2-2, the V gene TRBV19; TRBD2 is a possible D gene (7 bases). CDR1 and CDR2 (germline): LNHDA, SQIVND (reference sequence). Trimming removed 8 bases at V and 2 bases at J, with 15 bases between. This CDR3 region has 15 residues.

The chain uses TRBV29-1 and TRBJ1-1; the D is unclear. The CDR3 sequence is 13 residues long. V lost 6 bases and J lost 1, with 12 bases in between. CDR1 SQVTM and CDR2 ANQGSEA come from the germline V gene. The CDR3 protein is CSVIVGGNTEAFF. The CDR3 DNA reads TGCAGCGTCATAGTAGGAGGGAACACTGAAGCTTTCTTT.

This clone was seen a single time. The chain has TRBV7-7 and TRBJ2-5; TRBD2 matches 8 bases. The germline gives CDR1 SSHAT, CDR2 FNYEAQ (reference sequence). The CDR3 is 15 residues long. V lost 0 bases and J lost 0; bases outside the gene matches: 0. CDR3 residues: CASSLARGDQETQYF. DNA for the CDR3: TGTGCCAGCAGCTTAGCGCGGGGGGACCAAGAGACCCAGTACTTC.

The chain links TRBV3-1 (or the pseudogene TRBV3-2) to TRBJ2-7, with 7 bases that match TRBD1. Germline-derived CDR1 and CDR2 are LGHDT and YNNKEL (reference sequence). This CDR3 comprises 14 residues. J gave up 4 bases and V 3 bases, and 6 bases lay outside the gene matches. The CDR3 reads CASSQSGGMYEQYF. The CDR3, as DNA: TGTGCCAGCAGCCAGTCAGGGGGAATGTACGAGCAGTACTTC.

The sample holds a few counts of this clone. The chain links TRBV4-2 to TRBJ2-7; 7 nucleotides line up with TRBD1. Germline CDR1 reads LGHNA; CDR2 reads YNFKEQ. The CDR3 extends over 14 amino acids. V shed 6 bases, J shed 0 bases, and the junction held 5 bases outside the gene matches. Here the CDR3 reads CASSLGQISYEQYF. In nucleotides, the CDR3 is TGTGCCAGCAGTCTGGGACAGATCTCCTACGAGCAGTACTTC.

Here the CDR3 DNA reads TGTGCCAGTAGTATCACGAACCCGTCCCTTCAGGGGATCTATGGCTACACCTTC. This encodes CASSITNPSLQGIYGYTF. This rearrangement joins TRBV19 to TRBJ1-2, with D possibly TRBD1 on 6 matching bases. CDR1 is LNHDA and CDR2 is SQIVND in the germline V gene (reference sequence). The V end lost 3 bases, the J end lost 4 bases, and 24 bases lay between the germline ends. The length of the CDR3 is 18 residues. The full variable domain, its missing parts supplied by reference TRBV19 and TRBJ1-2, is DGGITQSPKYLFRKEGQNVTLSCEQNLNHDAMYWYRQDPGQGLRLIYYSQIVNDFQKGDIAEGYSVSREKKESFPLTVTSAQKNPTAFYLCASSITNPSLQGIYGYTFGSGTRLTVV.

V is TRBV6-2 or TRBV6-3 and J is TRBJ1-5, with a possible D match to TRBD1 (5 bases). Trimming took 6 bases from V and 0 from J, leaving 9 bases between them. This CDR3 has 14 residues. The V gene's germline CDR1 is MNHEY and CDR2 SVGEGT. The CDR3 DNA follows: TGTGCCAGCAGCCGACAGTCTAGCAATCAGCCCCAGCATTTT. Encoded protein: CASSRQSSNQPQHF.

In DNA form, the CDR3 reads TGCAGCGCTCGCGAGGCAGGGCAGGGTCAGCCCCAGCATTTT. Translated, it gives CSAREAGQGQPQHF. This chain uses TRBV29-1 with TRBJ1-5, with D possibly being TRBD1 (5 bases). The CDR3 extends over 14 amino acids. Germline lookup yields CDR1 SQVTM and CDR2 ANQGSEA. V was pared by 7 bases and J by 6 bases, with 19 bases between.

The J gene is TRBJ2-6, the V gene TRBV5-1; 8 bases are shared with TRBD1. Germline V gene lookup returns CDR1 SGHRS and CDR2 YFSETQ. The ends lost 3 bases at V and 1 base at J; junction bases unmatched: 15. This CDR3 has 20 residues. The CDR3 is CASSSTSGTGVWSGANVLTF. The CDR3 bases are TGCGCCAGCAGCTCTACCTCCGGGACAGGTGTTTGGTCTGGGGCCAACGTCCTGACTTTC.

V gene TRBV15 combines with J gene TRBJ1-5; D is unclear. Germline assignment: CDR1 LNHNV and CDR2 YYDKDF (reference sequence). Trimming removed 1 base at V and 4 bases at J, with 8 bases between. The CDR3 length is 14 residues. CDR3 residues: CATSRGRPNQPQHF. The CDR3 bases are TGTGCCACCAGCAGAGGGAGGCCTAATCAGCCCCAGCATTTT.

This clone has a handful of counts. V is TRBV3-1 (or the pseudogene TRBV3-2) and J is TRBJ2-7; 12 bases align to TRBD2. The CDR3 sequence is 16 residues long. The V and J ends lost 4 bases and 3 bases, in that order; junction bases with no gene match: 7. The germline CDR1 and CDR2 sequences are LGHDT and YNNKEL (reference sequence). The CDR3 sequence: CASSPRGLAGLYEQYF. CDR3 sequence (DNA): TGTGCCAGCAGCCCAAGGGGACTAGCGGGCCTCTACGAGCAGTACTTC.

This chain joins TRBV6-5 and TRBJ1-1; tentative D call: TRBD1 (6 bases). V was pared by 6 bases and J by 0 bases, with 11 bases between. Per the germline V gene, CDR1 is MNHEY and CDR2 is SVGAGI. There are 14 residues in the CDR3. CDR3 sequence: CASSPTGMNTEAFF. CDR3 sequence (DNA): TGTGCCAGCAGCCCAACAGGGATGAACACTGAAGCTTTCTTT.

This clone has just a few counts. The chain is built from TRBV10-3 and TRBJ2-5; D might be TRBD1 (6 bases). V was pared by 6 bases and J by 0 bases, with 17 bases between. This CDR3 contains 16 residues. Germline values: CDR1 ENHRY, CDR2 SYGVKD. The CDR3 nucleotides read TGTGCCATCAGCAAGAGTGGACAGCTTAACCAAGAGACCCAGTACTTC. This sequence encodes CAISKSGQLNQETQYF.

The chain employs TRBV6-5 and TRBJ1-1, with 8 nucleotides matching TRBD1. CDR1 MNHEY and CDR2 SVGAGI come from the germline V gene. There are 11 residues in the CDR3. The CDR3 spells CATGEFTEAFF. The CDR3 region has the DNA TGTGCGACAGGGGAATTCACTGAAGCTTTCTTT.

This clone was seen only a few times. CDR3 sequence reads: CASSGTGGAGNQPQHF. Written as DNA, the CDR3 is TGTGCCAGCAGTGGGACAGGGGGCGCAGGCAATCAGCCCCAGCATTTT. The chain is built from TRBV6-1 and TRBJ1-5; 11 bases fit TRBD1. Germline-derived CDR1 and CDR2 are MNHNS and SASEGT. CDR3 length equals 16 residues. The V gene end was trimmed by 4 bases and the J gene end by 2 bases; junction bases not matched to a gene: 4.

CDR3 in DNA: TGTGCCAGCAGCCCGACAGCGAACACTGAAGCTTTCTTT. Protein product: CASSPTANTEAFF. The J gene is TRBJ1-1, the V gene TRBV11-3; possibly TRBD1 for D (5 bases). Germline loops: CDR1 SGHNT, CDR2 YENEEA. Trimming cost V 5 bases and J 1 base, with 8 bases left between them. The CDR3 is made up of 13 amino acids.

The rearrangement links TRBV2 to TRBJ2-3, with D unresolved. CDR3 size: 14 residues. V shed 7 bases and J shed 2 bases, with 13 bases lying between them. Germline V lookup: CDR1 SNHLY, CDR2 FYNNEI. DNA for the CDR3: TGTGCCAGCAAGCCACAGACCTACACAGATACGCAGTATTTT. This gives the protein CASKPQTYTDTQYF.

This chain connects TRBV27 to TRBJ2-1; D call uncertain. V was clipped by 0 bases and J by 8 bases, with 11 bases between them. The length of the CDR3 is 14 residues. The germline CDR1 and CDR2 sequences are MNHEY and SMNVEV (reference sequence). The DNA for the CDR3 is TGTGCCAGCAGTTTATCGTCGTTCCCCCATGAGCAGTTCTTC. It is translated as CASSLSSFPHEQFF.

The sample holds a few counts of this clone. The chain carries TRBV10-3 and TRBJ2-7; no firm D call. The CDR3 covers 12 residues. Trimming stripped 4 bases from V and 0 bases from J, with 4 bases between. Per the germline V gene, CDR1 is ENHRY and CDR2 is SYGVKD. The CDR3 spells CAISGSSYEQYF. The CDR3 DNA is TGTGCCATCAGTGGCAGCTCCTACGAGCAGTACTTC.

The chain recombines TRBV6-1 with TRBJ1-2, with 8 bases identical to TRBD1. There are 15 residues in the CDR3. V trimming: 3 bases; J trimming: 5 bases; junction bases outside the gene matches: 8. The germline V gene has CDR1 MNHNS and CDR2 SASEGT. The chain's CDR3 is CASSETGTGSYGYTF. The CDR3 DNA follows: TGTGCCAGCAGTGAGACCGGGACAGGTTCATATGGCTACACCTTC.

The chain is built from TRBV28 and TRBJ1-3; tentative D call: TRBD1 (6 bases). Trimming removed 5 bases at V and 5 bases at J, with 13 bases between. Germline-derived CDR1 and CDR2 are MDHEN and SYDVKM. CDR3 length: 14 amino acids. CDR3 sequence: CASSRTGTRNTIYF. CDR3 nucleotide sequence: TGTGCCAGCAGTCGCACAGGGACCCGAAACACCATATATTTT.

Points on this clone: One end of the junction is discordant with germline, which a read error may explain. The genes are TRBV28 and TRBJ2-1; D remains ambiguous. CDR1 MDHEN and CDR2 SYDVKM come from the germline V gene. CDR3 length equals 12 residues. CDR3 sequence: CASSHSHNEQFF. CDR3 in DNA: TGTGCCAGCAGTCACTCCCACAATGAGCAGTTCTTC.

The chain employs TRBV5-1 and TRBJ2-1; tentatively, D is TRBD1 (6 bases). Looked up from germline, CDR1 is SGHRS and CDR2 is YFSETQ. V was trimmed by 4 bases and J by 0 bases, leaving 11 bases between them. This CDR3 is built from 15 residues. The DNA of the CDR3 is TGCGCCAGCAGCCGCGGACAGCTCTCCTACAATGAGCAGTTCTTC. Translating it yields CASSRGQLSYNEQFF. Full variable domain (rest looked up from reference TRBV5-1 and TRBJ2-1): KAGVTQTPRYLIKTRGQQVTLSCSPISGHRSVSWYQQTPGQGLQFLFEYFSETQRNKGNFPGRFSGRQFSNSRSEMNVSTLELGDSALYLCASSRGQLSYNEQFFGPGTRLTVL.